A selection of T cell receptor beta chains follows, all from one sample in a study of Graves' ophthalmopathy and Graves' hyperthyroidism. MiXCR, applied by TCRdb to the multiplex PCR reads, yields one record per CDR3 protein. The sample consists of about 640,000 distinct CDR3 sequences, about two fifths of them appearing once. Sequencing used peripheral blood. The receptors come from an adult man with Graves' ophthalmopathy. Each CDR3 is given with its conserved first and last residue. The order of the fields is J gene, D gene, V gene, clone size, CDR3 protein, CDR3 DNA. D genes are given only for firm matches. Size tells how often a clone was seen (once, few, many) or the class of an expanded clone, and some rows leave it out.

j_gene: TRBJ1-4
d_gene: NA
v_gene: TRBV5-4
abundance: few
CDR3aa: CASSFGTANEKLFF
CDR3nt: TGTGCCAGCAGCTTCGGTACCGCAAATGAAAAACTGTTTTTT

j_gene: TRBJ2-5
d_gene: NA
v_gene: TRBV9
abundance: NA
CDR3aa: CASSVSWLAKETQYF
CDR3nt: TGTGCCAGCAGCGTAAGTTGGCTAGCGAAAGAGACCCAGTACTTC

j_gene: TRBJ1-1
d_gene: TRBD1
v_gene: TRBV7-9
abundance: many
CDR3aa: CASSSVTGAATEAFF
CDR3nt: TGTGCCAGCAGCTCCGTGACAGGGGCGGCCACTGAAGCTTTCTTT

j_gene: TRBJ2-5
d_gene: NA
v_gene: TRBV20-1
abundance: NA
CDR3aa: CSAGGNPWTQYF
CDR3nt: TGCAGTGCGGGTGGGAATCCGTGGACCCAGTACTTC

j_gene: TRBJ1-1
d_gene: NA
v_gene: TRBV7-8
abundance: many
CDR3aa: CASSLSHGEDEAFF
CDR3nt: TGTGCCAGCAGCTTATCGCACGGAGAGGATGAAGCTTTCTTT

j_gene: TRBJ1-2
d_gene: NA
v_gene: TRBV7-9
abundance: many
CDR3aa: CASSLGPINYGYTF
CDR3nt: TGTGCCAGCAGCTTAGGGCCGATTAACTATGGCTACACCTTC

j_gene: TRBJ2-2
d_gene: TRBD2
v_gene: TRBV24-1
abundance: NA
CDR3aa: CATSIAGEGELFF
CDR3nt: TGTGCCACTTCCATAGCGGGAGAAGGGGAGCTGTTTTTT

j_gene: TRBJ1-1
d_gene: NA
v_gene: TRBV27
abundance: NA
CDR3aa: CASSWGIRATEAFF
CDR3nt: TGTGCCAGCAGCTGGGGGATAAGGGCCACTGAAGCTTTCTTT

j_gene: TRBJ1-6
d_gene: NA
v_gene: TRBV4-2
abundance: many
CDR3aa: CASSHGANSPLHF
CDR3nt: TGTGCCAGCAGCCACGGAGCTAATTCACCCCTCCACTTT

j_gene: TRBJ2-7
d_gene: TRBD2
v_gene: TRBV10-3
abundance: NA
CDR3aa: CASSLGLAGAHRNEQYF
CDR3nt: TGTGCCAGCAGCCTCGGGCTAGCGGGGGCCCATAGGAACGAGCAGTACTTC

j_gene: TRBJ1-5
d_gene: NA
v_gene: TRBV24-1
abundance: many
CDR3aa: CATSPRDLPSPSPDQPQHF
CDR3nt: TGTGCCACCAGCCCGCGGGACCTTCCTTCCCCTTCCCCTGATCAGCCCCAGCATTTT

j_gene: TRBJ2-7
d_gene: NA
v_gene: TRBV5-5
abundance: NA
CDR3aa: CASSQWTSLLDEQYF
CDR3nt: TGTGCCAGCAGCCAATGGACCTCCCTTTTGGACGAGCAGTACTTC